A single sample is the source of the 2 T cell receptor beta chains below, sequenced in a study of blood T cell repertoires in COVID-19. The assay was immunoSEQ multiplex PCR, and TCRdb's table has in-frame clones only and misses some. This sample yields about 74,000 clones, of which approximately 80% are seen a single time; approximately 12% belongs to the top ten. Sequences were obtained from peripheral blood. The source of these receptors is a human donor in a cohort sampled during active COVID-19.

The rearrangement joins TRBV9 to TRBJ2-1; TRBD2 is a possible D gene (5 bases). The CDR3 extends over 14 amino acids. The V end was cut by 1 base, the J end by 9 bases, with 14 bases between. The germline gives CDR1 SGDLS, CDR2 YYNGEE. The CDR3 protein is CASSVRLAASEQFF. In DNA, the CDR3 is TGTGCCAGCAGCGTACGGCTAGCTGCCTCTGAGCAGTTCTTC.

The genes are TRBV11-1 and TRBJ2-7; D is perhaps TRBD1 (5 bases). The V end lost 1 base, the J end lost 0 bases, and 10 bases lay between the germline ends. Per the germline V gene, CDR1 is SGHAT and CDR2 is FQDESV (reference sequence). This CDR3 is built from 15 residues. This chain's CDR3 is CASSLETASSYEQYF. The DNA for the CDR3 is TGTGCCAGCAGCTTAGAGACAGCCAGCTCCTACGAGCAGTACTTC.